Below are 18 T cell receptor beta chains sequenced from a single sample in a study of blood T cells in healthy people across ages (dated by TCRdb to between 2014 and 2017). The library was made by 5' RACE. Sequencer: Illumina HiSeq 2500. The second PCR ran for roughly 7 to 12 cycles and used a J-beta primer mix along with a sample-barcoded 5' primer. TCRdb applied fastp at Q25 and MiXCR to the public reads, then kept only in-frame beta chains. Each record represents a unique CDR3 protein, reported with the most common genes and DNA among its rows. A total of around 650,000 distinct CDR3 sequences appear in this sample, around 32% of them only once. In total, the top ten clones hold less than 20% of the sample. Sequencing input: blood. These receptor sequences come from a woman of 80 years or more in good health. Donor details come from another sample of the same person, matched by shared clones.

This clonotype has ten or more counts. This rearrangement joins TRBV6-1 to TRBJ1-2; D not certain. The CDR3 is 14 amino acids. V was trimmed by 4 bases and J by 4 bases, leaving 13 bases between them. Germline CDR1 is MNHNS and CDR2 is SASEGT. This chain's CDR3 is CASSAAARVYGYTF. CDR3 DNA: TGTGCCAGCAGTGCAGCAGCTCGCGTCTATGGCTACACCTTC.

This clonotype was observed a handful of times. The V call is TRBV6-5, the J call TRBJ1-2; D not resolved. The V gene lost 0 bases and the J gene lost 2 bases, with 7 bases spanning the gap. Germline CDR1 reads MNHEY; CDR2 reads SVGAGI. The CDR3 runs 14 residues. This CDR3 reads CASSYSVYNYGYTF. The CDR3 bases are TGTGCCAGCAGTTACTCTGTATACAACTATGGCTACACCTTC.

This chain uses TRBV7-2 with TRBJ1-1; no definite D call. V shed 3 bases and J shed 1 base, with 6 bases lying between them. Looked up from germline, CDR1 is SGHTA and CDR2 is FQGNSA. CDR3 length equals 13 residues. The CDR3 region is CASSFVRNTEAFF. CDR3 sequence (DNA): TGTGCCAGCAGCTTTGTGCGGAACACTGAAGCTTTCTTT.

The chain combines TRBV5-1 with TRBJ1-2, with D perhaps matching TRBD1 (5 bases). With 7 bases removed from V and 5 bases from J, the gap between germline ends came to 27 bases. CDR3 length equals 17 residues. The germline V gene encodes CDR1 SGHRS and CDR2 YFSETQ. In DNA form, the CDR3 reads TGCGCCAGCCATCCTGGCGGGGGAGGGTCGTCAGGGTATGGCTACACCTTC. It encodes CASHPGGGGSSGYGYTF.

This clonotype appeared many times. The V gene is TRBV6-2 or TRBV6-3, the J gene TRBJ2-5; 7 bases agree with TRBD2. Per the germline V gene, CDR1 is MNHEY and CDR2 is SVGEGT. CDR3 size: 15 residues. Trimming at V came to 0 bases and at J to 11 bases, leaving 12 bases not matched to a gene. Here the CDR3 reads CASSYSSQGAGEQYF. CDR3 bases: TGTGCCAGCAGTTACTCGAGCCAGGGTGCGGGGGAGCAGTACTTC.

This clonotype has ten or more counts. The V gene is TRBV6-2 or TRBV6-3, the J gene TRBJ1-5, with D possibly being TRBD1 (6 bases). Germline V gives CDR1 MNHEY, CDR2 SVGEGT. The CDR3 is 15 residues long. Trimming removed 6 bases at V and 4 bases at J, with 16 bases between. DNA of the CDR3: TGTGCCAGCAGACCTTCGGGACACAAAAATCAGCCCCAGCATTTT. This gives the protein CASRPSGHKNQPQHF.

As concerns this clonotype: This may be a read error: a much more frequent sequence differs by one nucleotide. This chain connects TRBV5-6 to TRBJ2-4; D not resolved. TRBJ2-7 explains the end of the DNA better; the J call may be wrong. The germline V gene encodes CDR1 SGHDT and CDR2 YYEEEE. This CDR3 has 12 residues. This chain's CDR3 is CVSSFGDYEQYF. The CDR3 DNA reads TGTGTCAGCAGCTTTGGGGACTACGAGCAGTACTTC.

This clonotype was seen repeatedly, ten times or more. The V and J genes are TRBV20-1 and TRBJ1-1, with unresolved D. Germline V gives CDR1 DFQATT, CDR2 SNEGSKA (reference sequence). V gave up 4 bases and J gave up 5 bases, with 14 bases separating them. The CDR3 is 13 residues long. The CDR3 DNA is TGCAGTGCTAATCTTAATGGACGGACTGAAGCTTTCTTT. Amino acid sequence: CSANLNGRTEAFF.

This clonotype has only a few counts. It may be a read error: a sequence one base away is much more abundant. The chain links TRBV3-1 to TRBJ2-3, with 10 bases fitting TRBD2. The CDR3 totals 19 residues. V was clipped by 2 bases and J by 4 bases; unmatched bases: 15. Germline V gene data show CDR1 as LGHDT and CDR2 as YNNKEL (reference sequence). The CDR3 loop is CASSQFPAGGQVGADTQYF. CDR3 DNA: TGTGCCAGCAGCCAATTTCCAGCGGGGGGGCAAGTAGGGGCAGATACGCAGTATTTT.

The chain has TRBV12-3 or TRBV12-4 and TRBJ2-2, with 10 bases matching TRBD2. The V segment lost 3 bases and the J segment 4 bases; nucleotides outside the gene matches: 5. CDR3 length: 16 amino acids. The CDR3 bases are TGTGCCAGCAGTTTTTCAGGACTAGCGGTCACCGGGGAGCTGTTTTTT. It yields the protein CASSFSGLAVTGELFF.

Only a few counts were recorded for this clonotype. V is TRBV30 and J is TRBJ2-7, with D unresolved. Trimming took 3 bases from V and 0 from J, leaving 15 bases between them. This CDR3 spans 15 amino acids. Germline assignment: CDR1 GTSNPN and CDR2 SVGIG (reference sequence). Here the CDR3 DNA reads TGTGCCTGGAGCCTAAGGTCGGTAAGCTCCTACGAGCAGTACTTC. Amino acids: CAWSLRSVSSYEQYF.

The chain couples TRBV6-5 to TRBJ2-1; D uncertain. From germline, CDR1 is MNHEY and CDR2 SVGAGI. The V end lost 5 bases, the J end lost 10 bases, and 12 bases lay between the germline ends. The CDR3 covers 12 residues. The CDR3 here is CASSPDSYEQFF. CDR3 coding DNA: TGTGCCAGCAGTCCAGATTCCTACGAGCAGTTCTTC.

This clonotype was seen ten or more times. This rearrangement joins TRBV11-2 to TRBJ2-7; D is perhaps TRBD1 or TRBD2 (5 bases each). CDR1 SGHAT and CDR2 FQNNGV come from the germline V gene. V lost 3 bases to trimming and J lost 3 bases, with 12 bases between them. The CDR3 length is 14 residues. CDR3 sequence reads: CASSFGTYLYEQYF. The CDR3 bases are TGTGCCAGCAGCTTCGGGACCTACCTCTACGAGCAGTACTTC.

This clonotype was observed a handful of times. The chain joins TRBV6-5 to TRBJ1-5, with D unresolved. The CDR3 runs 14 residues. The V gene's germline CDR1 is MNHEY and CDR2 SVGAGI. V lost 3 bases to trimming and J lost 3 bases, with 9 bases between them. CDR3 sequence (DNA): TGTGCCAGCAGTTATGGAGGTTACAATCAGCCCCAGCATTTT. Its protein is CASSYGGYNQPQHF.

The chain couples TRBV7-9 to TRBJ2-3; D may be TRBD2 (6 bases). Trimming pared 5 bases from V and 14 bases from J, leaving 23 bases between. The CDR3 is 14 amino acids. Germline V gene lookup returns CDR1 SEHNR and CDR2 FQNEAQ (reference sequence). The CDR3 region is CASSQGGRLPRTYF. The CDR3 nucleotides are TGTGCCAGCAGCCAAGGAGGGCGGCTCCCACGCACGTATTTT.

The chain joins TRBV20-1 to TRBJ2-3; 11 positions agree with TRBD2. The germline V gene has CDR1 DFQATT and CDR2 SNEGSKA (reference sequence). The CDR3 totals 16 residues. V lost 6 bases to trimming and J lost 4 bases; unmatched junction nucleotides: 12. CDR3 sequence (DNA): TGCAGTGCCAATACCGCTAGCGGGAGGCCCGCAGATACGCAGTATTTT. It translates to CSANTASGRPADTQYF.

This clonotype was counted many times. The chain combines TRBV6-1 with TRBJ1-5, with D uncertain. Germline V lookup: CDR1 MNHNS, CDR2 SASEGT. Trimming cost V 2 bases and J 3 bases, with 8 bases left between them. This CDR3 comprises 14 residues. CDR3 bases: TGTGCCAGCAGTGAAAATAATAACAATCAGCCCCAGCATTTT. Its translation: CASSENNNNQPQHF.

A few counts support this clonotype. The gene calls are TRBV6-2 or TRBV6-3 and TRBJ2-5, with 12 bases lining up with TRBD2. The CDR3 is 15 amino acids. In germline, CDR1 is MNHEY, CDR2 SVGEGT. The V gene end was trimmed by 4 bases and the J gene end by 4 bases; junction bases not matched to a gene: 4. This CDR3 reads CASSSRTSGAETQYF. The CDR3 bases are TGTGCCAGCAGTTCCAGGACTAGCGGGGCAGAGACCCAGTACTTC.